Ten or more counts support the clone carrying this TCR beta chain. Its antigen is not identified. TCRdb used MiXCR to reprocess the multiplex PCR reads, holding one entry per CDR3 protein. The profile shows about 110,000 distinct CDR3 sequences, more than 30% of them singletons. There are 16 residues in the CDR3. Germline lookup yields CDR1 LGHNA and CDR2 YSLEER. V lost 0 bases to trimming and J lost 3 bases, with 12 bases between them. The data derive from a study of breast tumors, draining lymph nodes, adjacent tissues. Samples came from axillary lymph nodes draining the breast cancer. Overall study results and limits: Luminal-like breast cancer showed significantly greater tumor-nontumor repertoire similarity than basal-like breast cancer did. Tumors had less TCR diversity than lymph nodes, more than nontumor tissue. Tumor T cell lymph node origin was a supported hypothesis, not proven. The data were judged consistent with most tumor T cells coming from lymph node and expanding in tumor.

The clonotype was recovered from a female donor with breast cancer. Some clones in this sample may be carry-over from other donors' samples. The rearrangement uses TRBV4-3 and TRBJ2-1; no reliable D call. The sequenced material came from axillary lymph node tissue. The CDR3 reads CASSQDRQPYYNEQFF. The DNA of the CDR3 is TGCGCCAGCAGCCAAGATAGGCAGCCTTACTACAATGAGCAGTTCTTC.